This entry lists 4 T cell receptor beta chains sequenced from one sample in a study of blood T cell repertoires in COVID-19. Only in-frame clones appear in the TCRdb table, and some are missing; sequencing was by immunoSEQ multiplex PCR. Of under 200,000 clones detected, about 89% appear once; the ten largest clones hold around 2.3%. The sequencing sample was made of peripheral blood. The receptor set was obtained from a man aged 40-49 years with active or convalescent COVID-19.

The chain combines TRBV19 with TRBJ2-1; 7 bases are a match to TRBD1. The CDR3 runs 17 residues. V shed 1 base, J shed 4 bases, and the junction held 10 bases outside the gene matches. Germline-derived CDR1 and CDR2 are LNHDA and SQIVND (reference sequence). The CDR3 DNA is TGTGCCAGTAGTATAGTCTTCCCGGGACAGACGTACAATGAGCAGTTCTTC. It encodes CASSIVFPGQTYNEQFF.

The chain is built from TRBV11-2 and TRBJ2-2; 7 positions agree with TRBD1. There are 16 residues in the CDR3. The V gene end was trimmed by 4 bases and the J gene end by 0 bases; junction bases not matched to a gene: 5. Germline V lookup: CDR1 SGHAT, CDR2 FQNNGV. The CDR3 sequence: CASSSIGTANTGELFF. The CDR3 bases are TGTGCCAGCAGCTCTATCGGGACAGCGAACACCGGGGAGCTGTTTTTT.

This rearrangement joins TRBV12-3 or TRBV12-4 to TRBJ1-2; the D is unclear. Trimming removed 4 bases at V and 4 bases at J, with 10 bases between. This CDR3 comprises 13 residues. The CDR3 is CASSYSQSYGYTF. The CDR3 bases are TGTGCCAGCAGTTATAGCCAGTCCTATGGCTACACCTTC.

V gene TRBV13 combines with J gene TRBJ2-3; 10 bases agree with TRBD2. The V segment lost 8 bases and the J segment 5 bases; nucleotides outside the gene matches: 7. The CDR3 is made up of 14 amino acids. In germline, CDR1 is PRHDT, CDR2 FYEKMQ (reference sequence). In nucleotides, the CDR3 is TGTGCCAGCCAAGCGGGGGGGCTAGGAGATACGCAGTATTTT. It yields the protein CASQAGGLGDTQYF.